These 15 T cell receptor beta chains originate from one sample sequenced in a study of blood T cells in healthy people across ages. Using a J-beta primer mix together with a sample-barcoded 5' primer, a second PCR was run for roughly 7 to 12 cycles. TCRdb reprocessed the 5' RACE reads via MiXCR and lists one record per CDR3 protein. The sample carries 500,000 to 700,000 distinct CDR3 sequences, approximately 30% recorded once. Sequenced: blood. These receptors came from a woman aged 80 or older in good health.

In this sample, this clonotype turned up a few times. The CDR3 sequence is CAWSLQGGYGYTF. In nucleotides, the CDR3 is TGTGCCTGGAGTCTACAGGGTGGCTATGGCTACACCTTC. The genes are TRBV30 and TRBJ1-2; possible D gene TRBD1, 6 bases. This CDR3 has 13 residues. The germline V and J ends were trimmed by 2 bases and 4 bases, with 11 bases remaining between them. Germline-derived CDR1 and CDR2 are GTSNPN and SVGIG (reference sequence).

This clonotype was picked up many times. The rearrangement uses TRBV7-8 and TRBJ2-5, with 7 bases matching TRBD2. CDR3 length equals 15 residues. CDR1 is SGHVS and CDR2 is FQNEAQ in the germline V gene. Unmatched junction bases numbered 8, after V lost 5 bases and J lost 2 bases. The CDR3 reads CASSPYRAGQETQYF. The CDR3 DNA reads TGTGCCAGCAGCCCCTACCGAGCGGGACAAGAGACCCAGTACTTC.

As DNA, the CDR3 is TGTGCCAGCAGTTTATCTCCGGGACTCAGGGGAGGATGGGATCAGCCCCAGCATTTT. Its translation: CASSLSPGLRGGWDQPQHF. This chain joins TRBV27 and TRBJ1-5, with D perhaps matching TRBD1 (6 bases). With 0 bases removed from V and 5 bases from J, the gap between germline ends came to 23 bases. This CDR3 is 19 amino acids long. Germline CDR1 and CDR2: MNHEY and SMNVEV (reference sequence).

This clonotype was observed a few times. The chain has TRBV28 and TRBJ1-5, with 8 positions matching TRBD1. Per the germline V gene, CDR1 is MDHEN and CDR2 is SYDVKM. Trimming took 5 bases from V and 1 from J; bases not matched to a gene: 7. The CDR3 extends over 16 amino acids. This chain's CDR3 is CASSGAGGWSNQPQHF. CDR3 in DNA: TGTGCCAGCAGTGGGGCAGGGGGCTGGAGCAATCAGCCCCAGCATTTT.

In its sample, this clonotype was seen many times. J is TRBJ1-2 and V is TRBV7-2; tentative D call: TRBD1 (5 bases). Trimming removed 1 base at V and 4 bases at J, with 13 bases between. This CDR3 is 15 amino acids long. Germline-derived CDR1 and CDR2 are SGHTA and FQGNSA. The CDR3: CASSLEAGPVYGYTF. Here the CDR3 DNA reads TGTGCCAGCAGCTTAGAGGCAGGGCCCGTCTATGGCTACACCTTC.

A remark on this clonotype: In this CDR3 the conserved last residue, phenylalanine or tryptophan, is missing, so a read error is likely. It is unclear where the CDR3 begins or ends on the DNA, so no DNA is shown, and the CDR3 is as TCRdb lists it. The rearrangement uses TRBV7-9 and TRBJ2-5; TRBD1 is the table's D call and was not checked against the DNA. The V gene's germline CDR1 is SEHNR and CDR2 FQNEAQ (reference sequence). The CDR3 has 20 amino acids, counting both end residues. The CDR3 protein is CASSITQRLGQGYNGYTFGS.

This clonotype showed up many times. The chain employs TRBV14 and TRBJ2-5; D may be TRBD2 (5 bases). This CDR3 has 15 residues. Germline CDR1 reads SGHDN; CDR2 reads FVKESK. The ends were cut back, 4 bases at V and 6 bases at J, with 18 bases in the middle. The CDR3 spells CASSRVISGPKTQYF. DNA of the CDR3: TGTGCCAGCAGCCGGGTCATAAGCGGTCCAAAGACCCAGTACTTC. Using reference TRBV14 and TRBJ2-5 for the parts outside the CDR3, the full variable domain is EAGVTQFPSHSVIEKGQTVTLRCDPISGHDNLYWYRRVMGKEIKFLLHFVKESKQDESGMPNNRFLAERTGGTYSTLKVQPAELEDSGVYFCASSRVISGPKTQYFGPGTRLLVL.

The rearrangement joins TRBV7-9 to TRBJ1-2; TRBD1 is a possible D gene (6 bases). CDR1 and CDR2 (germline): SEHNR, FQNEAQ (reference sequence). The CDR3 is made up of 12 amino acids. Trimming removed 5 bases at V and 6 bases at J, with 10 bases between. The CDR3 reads CASSKQGDGYTF. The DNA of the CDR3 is TGTGCCAGCAGCAAACAGGGTGATGGCTACACCTTC.

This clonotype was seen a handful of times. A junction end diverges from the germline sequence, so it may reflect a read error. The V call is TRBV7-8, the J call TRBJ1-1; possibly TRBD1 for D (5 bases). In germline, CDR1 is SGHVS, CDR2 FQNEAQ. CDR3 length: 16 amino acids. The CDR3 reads CASSLDGGWVNTEVFF. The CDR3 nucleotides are TGTGCCAGCAGCTTGGATGGGGGGTGGGTGAACACTGAAGTTTTCTTT.

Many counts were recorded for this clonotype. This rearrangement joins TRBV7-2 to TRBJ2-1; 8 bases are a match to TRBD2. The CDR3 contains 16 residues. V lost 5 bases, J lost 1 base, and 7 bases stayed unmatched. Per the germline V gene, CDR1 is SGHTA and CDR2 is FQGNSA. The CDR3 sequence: CASSPLSGVSYNEQFF. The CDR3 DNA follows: TGTGCCAGCAGCCCACTTAGCGGGGTATCCTACAATGAGCAGTTCTTC.

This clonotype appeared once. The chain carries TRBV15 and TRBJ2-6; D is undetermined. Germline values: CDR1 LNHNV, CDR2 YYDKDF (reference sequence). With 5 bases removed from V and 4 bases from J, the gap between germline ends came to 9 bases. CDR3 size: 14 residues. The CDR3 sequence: CATSLPRGANVLTF. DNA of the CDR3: TGTGCCACCAGCCTTCCCCGGGGGGCCAACGTCCTGACTTTC.

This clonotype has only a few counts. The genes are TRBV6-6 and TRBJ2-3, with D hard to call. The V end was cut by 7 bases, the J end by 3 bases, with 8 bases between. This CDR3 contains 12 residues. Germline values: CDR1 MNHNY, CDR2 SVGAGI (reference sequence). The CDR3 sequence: CASTGDTDTQYF. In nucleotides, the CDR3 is TGTGCCAGCACCGGCGATACAGATACGCAGTATTTT.

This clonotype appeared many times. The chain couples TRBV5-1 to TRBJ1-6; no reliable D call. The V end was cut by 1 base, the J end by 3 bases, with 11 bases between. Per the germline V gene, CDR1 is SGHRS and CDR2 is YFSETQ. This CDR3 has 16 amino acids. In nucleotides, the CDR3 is TGCGCCAGCAGCTTGTCTCTGACTGACTATAATTCACCCCTCCACTTT. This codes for CASSLSLTDYNSPLHF.

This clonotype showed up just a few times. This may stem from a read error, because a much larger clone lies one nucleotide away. The CDR3 spells CASSWGTGDYGYTF. CDR3 DNA sequence: TGCGCCAGCAGCTGGGGTACAGGAGACTATGGCTACACCTTC. The chain joins TRBV5-1 to TRBJ1-2, with D perhaps matching TRBD1 (5 bases). This CDR3 is built from 14 residues. Germline values: CDR1 SGHRS, CDR2 YFSETQ. Trimming took 3 bases from V and 3 from J, leaving 12 bases between them.

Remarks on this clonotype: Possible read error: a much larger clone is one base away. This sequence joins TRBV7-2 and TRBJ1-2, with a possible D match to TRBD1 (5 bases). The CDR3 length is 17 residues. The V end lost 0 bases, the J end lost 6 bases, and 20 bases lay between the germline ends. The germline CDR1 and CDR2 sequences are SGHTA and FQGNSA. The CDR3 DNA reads TGTGCCAGCAGCTTAGCCAGGGCGGGTGGTGGATCGAATGGCTACACCTTC. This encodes CASSLARAGGGSNGYTF. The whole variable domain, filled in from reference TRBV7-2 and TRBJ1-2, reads GAGVSQSPSNKVTEKGKDVELRCDPISGHTALYWYRQSLGQGLEFLIYFQGNSAPDKSGLPSDRFSAERTGGSVSTLTIQRTQQEDSAVYLCASSLARAGGGSNGYTFGSGTRLTVV.